Presented here are 9 T cell receptor beta chains from one specimen sequenced in a study of T cells in Graves' hyperthyroidism and ophthalmopathy (dated by TCRdb to 2018 to 2020). Receptors were amplified or captured by multiplex PCR. These reads were obtained on an Illumina HiSeq 2000. The TCR beta CDR3 regions were amplified from RNA transcripts. A first-round RT-PCR of the TCR CDR3 used the HTBI primer set with the Qiagen OneStep RT-PCR kit. Using fastp at Q25 and MiXCR, TCRdb reprocessed the public reads and kept productive beta chains. All rows with the same CDR3 protein become a single entry with the most common DNA and genes. This sample is represented by a few hundred thousand distinct CDR3 sequences; over 15% of them were singletons. The ten largest clones represent about 4% of the sample. The source material was blood. All receptors derive from a woman aged 18-29 years with Graves' hyperthyroidism.

This clonotype was observed a few times. The V call is TRBV15, the J call TRBJ1-4; no definite D call. There are 13 residues in the CDR3. Trimming cost V 3 bases and J 8 bases, with 10 bases left between them. From germline, CDR1 is LNHNV and CDR2 YYDKDF (reference sequence). The CDR3 bases are TGTGCCACCAGCAGTCCCTACCGGGAAAAACTGTTTTTT. Translation gives CATSSPYREKLFF.

This clonotype has at least ten counts. V usage is TRBV2 and J usage is TRBJ2-7, with 7 bases aligning to TRBD1. This CDR3 is 14 amino acids long. J was trimmed by 0 bases and V by 3 bases; bases with no gene match: 2. CDR1 is SNHLY, CDR2 FYNNEI, per germline. The CDR3: CASSDRGSSYEQYF. In DNA form, the CDR3 reads TGTGCCAGCAGTGACAGGGGGAGCTCCTACGAGCAGTACTTC.

This clonotype was counted many times. The V gene is TRBV30, the J gene TRBJ1-5, with TRBD1 matching 7 bases. CDR3 size: 15 residues. V shed 4 bases and J 6 bases; nucleotides not matched to a gene: 12. The germline V gene has CDR1 GTSNPN and CDR2 SVGIG (reference sequence). In nucleotides, the CDR3 is TGTGCCTGGAATACCGGGACAGATGCAGGTCAGCCCCAGCATTTT. It translates to CAWNTGTDAGQPQHF. Filled out from reference TRBV30 and TRBJ1-5, the complete variable domain reads SQTIHQWPATLVQPVGSPLSLECTVEGTSNPNLYWYRQAAGRGLQLLFYSVGIGQISSEVPQNLSASRPQDRQFILSSKKLLLSDSGFYLCAWNTGTDAGQPQHFGDGTRLSIL.

In this sample, this clonotype turned up many times. The gene calls are TRBV28 and TRBJ1-2, with 10 positions matching TRBD1. The CDR3 loop spans 15 amino acids. The V gene end was trimmed by 2 bases and the J gene end by 5 bases; junction bases not matched to a gene: 5. CDR1 MDHEN and CDR2 SYDVKM come from the germline V gene. This CDR3 reads CASSLVGTGEYGYTF. The CDR3 DNA sequence: TGTGCCAGCAGTTTAGTGGGGACAGGGGAATATGGCTACACCTTC.

This clonotype has ten or more counts. V is TRBV6-1 and J is TRBJ1-1; D ambiguous. Trimming stripped 4 bases from V and 3 bases from J, with 9 bases between. The CDR3 has 13 amino acids. The V gene's germline CDR1 is MNHNS and CDR2 SASEGT. CDR3 coding DNA: TGTGCCAGCAGTGTGGAAACCCACACTGAAGCTTTCTTT. This encodes CASSVETHTEAFF.

There are many counts of this clonotype. V is TRBV12-3 or TRBV12-4 and J is TRBJ2-2, with TRBD2 identical over 8 bases. The CDR3 is made up of 16 amino acids. The junction had 6 bases not matched to a gene; V was cut back by 2 bases and J by 4 bases. Here the CDR3 reads CASSLSKAGGTGELFF. In DNA, the CDR3 is TGTGCCAGCAGTTTATCAAAGGCGGGGGGCACCGGGGAGCTGTTTTTT.

This clonotype has more than one count but fewer than ten. The CDR3 DNA follows: TGTGCCAGCAGCTCCTGGACAGGCACCGGGGAGCTGTTTTTT. Translating gives CASSSWTGTGELFF. The rearrangement uses TRBV11-2 and TRBJ2-2; 7 bases are shared with TRBD1. Trimming cost V 4 bases and J 4 bases; bases outside gene matches: 3. Germline values: CDR1 SGHAT, CDR2 FQNNGV. The length of the CDR3 is 14 residues.

This clonotype was detected many times. The chain is built from TRBV10-1 and TRBJ2-7; 7 bases line up with TRBD2. The CDR3 consists of 13 residues. The ends lost 5 bases at V and 6 bases at J; junction bases unmatched: 7. Germline CDR1 reads WNHNN; CDR2 reads SYGVQD (reference sequence). The CDR3 bases are TGCGCCAGCAGTAGACTAGCAACGGGCGAGCAGTACTTC. This gives the protein CASSRLATGEQYF.

This rearrangement joins TRBV12-3 or TRBV12-4 to TRBJ2-7, with TRBD1 as a possible D gene (7 bases). Deletions cut 5 bases from V and 0 bases from J, with 14 bases between. CDR3 length: 15 amino acids. The CDR3 DNA is TGTGCCAGCAGTCCTAGCAGGGGGGACTCCTACGAGCAGTACTTC. The encoded protein is CASSPSRGDSYEQYF.